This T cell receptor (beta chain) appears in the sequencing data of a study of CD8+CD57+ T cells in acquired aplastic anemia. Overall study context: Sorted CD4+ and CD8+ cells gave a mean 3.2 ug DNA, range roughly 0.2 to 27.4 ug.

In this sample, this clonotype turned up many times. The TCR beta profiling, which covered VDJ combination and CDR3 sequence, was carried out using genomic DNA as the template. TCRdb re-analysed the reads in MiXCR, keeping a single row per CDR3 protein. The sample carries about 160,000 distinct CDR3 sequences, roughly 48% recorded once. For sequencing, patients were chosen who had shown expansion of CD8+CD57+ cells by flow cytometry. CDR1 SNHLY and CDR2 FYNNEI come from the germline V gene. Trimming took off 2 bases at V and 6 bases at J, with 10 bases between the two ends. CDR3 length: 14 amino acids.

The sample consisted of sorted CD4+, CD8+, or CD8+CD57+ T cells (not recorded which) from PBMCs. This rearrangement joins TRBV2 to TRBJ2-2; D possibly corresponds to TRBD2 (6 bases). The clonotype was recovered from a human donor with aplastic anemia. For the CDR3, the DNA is TGTGCCAGCAGTGAATGGGGGGTGGCCGGGGAGCTGTTTTTT. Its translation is CASSEWGVAGELFF.